The 23 T cell receptor beta chains reported below all come from one sample, sequenced in a study of cytomegalovirus exposure and HLA in healthy donors. PCR was performed using 60 Vbeta and 13 Jbeta primers. The data were produced by immunoSEQ multiplex PCR, yet TCRdb's version contains in-frame clones alone and is incomplete. The sample includes approximately 110,000 clones, roughly 66% seen only once; the top ten take under 5.5%. The specimen sequenced was PBMCs. Receptors were obtained from a man in his sixties in good health and CMV-seropositive.

This rearrangement joins TRBV19 to TRBJ2-2, with D perhaps TRBD2 (6 bases). V lost 5 bases and J 5 bases, leaving 12 bases between the germline ends. CDR1 is LNHDA, CDR2 SQIVND, per germline (reference sequence). This CDR3 region has 14 residues. CDR3 amino acids: CASSGEAMTGELFF. The CDR3 nucleotides read TGTGCCAGTAGTGGGGAGGCGATGACCGGGGAGCTGTTTTTT.

V and J are TRBV11-1 and TRBJ2-3, with TRBD1 as a possible D gene (7 bases). Per germline, CDR1 SGHAT and CDR2 FQDESV (reference sequence). Trimming stripped 4 bases from V and 5 bases from J, with 13 bases between. This CDR3 is 14 amino acids long. The CDR3 spells CASSSPGGQDTQYF. CDR3 bases: TGTGCCAGCAGCTCACCAGGGGGGCAAGATACGCAGTATTTT.

The V gene is TRBV4-1, the J gene TRBJ2-7; 9 bases are shared with TRBD2. This CDR3 has 19 residues. The trim removed 2 bases at V and 0 bases at J, leaving 14 bases unmatched. Germline V lookup: CDR1 MGHRA, CDR2 YSYEKL. The CDR3: CASSQRWAVGSGGSYEQYF. The CDR3 nucleotides read TGCGCCAGCAGCCAAAGGTGGGCGGTTGGTAGCGGGGGCTCCTACGAGCAGTACTTC.

The V and J genes are TRBV5-1 and TRBJ1-3; 11 nucleotides line up with TRBD1. CDR3 length equals 16 residues. Germline V gives CDR1 SGHRS, CDR2 YFSETQ. V shed 2 bases and J 2 bases; nucleotides not matched to a gene: 3. This chain's CDR3 is CASSLAGQGAGNTIYF. The CDR3 bases are TGCGCCAGCAGCTTAGCGGGACAGGGGGCTGGAAACACCATATATTTT.

This clone was seen only once. Written as DNA, the CDR3 is TGCGCCAGCAGCTTGGAACAGGATTCACCCCTCCACTTT. Translated, it gives CASSLEQDSPLHF. V gene TRBV5-1 combines with J gene TRBJ1-6; D is perhaps TRBD1 (5 bases). This CDR3 contains 13 residues. Germline V CDR1 and CDR2: SGHRS, YFSETQ. V lost 0 bases and J lost 8, with 6 bases in between.

This clone was counted a few times. The chain uses TRBV29-1 and TRBJ2-3; D not resolved. The V end was cut by 6 bases, the J end by 1 base, with 8 bases between. The CDR3 consists of 12 residues. The germline V gene has CDR1 SQVTM and CDR2 ANQGSEA. This CDR3 reads CSVEMGTDTQYF. The CDR3 DNA is TGCAGCGTCGAGATGGGCACAGATACGCAGTATTTT.

The chain uses TRBV5-4 and TRBJ2-7; TRBD2 aligns across 9 bases. The CDR3 runs 15 residues. From germline, CDR1 is SGHNT and CDR2 YYREEE (reference sequence). V was pared by 3 bases and J by 6 bases, with 10 bases of the junction left unmatched. This CDR3 reads CASSSGLAGYSEQYF. CDR3 nucleotide sequence: TGTGCCAGCAGCTCGGGACTAGCCGGGTATAGCGAGCAGTACTTC. The full variable domain, in which reference TRBV5-4 and TRBJ2-7 provide the parts outside the CDR3, is ETGVTQSPTHLIKTRGQQVTLRCSSQSGHNTVSWYQQALGQGPQFIFQYYREEENGRGNFPPRFSGLQFPNYSSELNVNALELDDSALYLCASSSGLAGYSEQYFGPGTRLTVT.

The table lists this clone with a few counts. DNA of the CDR3: TGTGCCAGCAGCTTAGCGCAGGCAGGGGGAATGAACACTGAAGCTTTCTTT. This translates into CASSLAQAGGMNTEAFF. The chain joins TRBV7-6 to TRBJ1-1; 7 nucleotides agree with TRBD1. The germline V gene encodes CDR1 SGHVS and CDR2 FNYEAQ. J lost 0 bases, V lost 0 bases, and 7 bases had no gene match. The CDR3 consists of 17 residues.

J is TRBJ2-1 and V is TRBV6-1; D uncertain. The CDR3 covers 11 residues. Germline-derived CDR1 and CDR2 are MNHNS and SASEGT. V was shortened by 5 bases and J by 9 bases, with 8 bases between the two germline ends. CDR3 bases: TGTGCCAGCAGTCGGGTGCCTGAGCAGTTCTTC. Translating gives CASSRVPEQFF.

In its sample, this clone was seen a few times. This chain uses TRBV11-2 with TRBJ2-1; D gene uncertain. Between the trimmed V and J ends, which lost 1 base and 0 bases, there was a span of 10 bases. The CDR3 has 16 residues. Germline assignment: CDR1 SGHAT and CDR2 FQNNGV. This CDR3 reads CASSLAGHPSYNEQFF. In DNA, the CDR3 is TGTGCCAGCAGCTTAGCGGGTCATCCCTCCTACAATGAGCAGTTCTTC.

This clone has just a few counts. The chain carries TRBV18 and TRBJ2-7, with TRBD1 matching over 8 bases. The V segment lost 2 bases and the J segment 0 bases; nucleotides outside the gene matches: 12. Germline CDR1 reads KGHSH; CDR2 reads LQKENI. This CDR3 contains 18 residues. CDR3: CASSPSNYGTGPSYEQYF. CDR3 DNA: TGTGCCAGCTCACCAAGCAATTACGGGACAGGACCCTCCTACGAGCAGTACTTC.

CDR3 residues: CASSFPLAGGLDTQYF. CDR3 in DNA: TGTGCCAGCAGTTTTCCTCTAGCGGGGGGGTTAGATACGCAGTATTTT. The chain recombines TRBV28 with TRBJ2-3, with 12 bases matching TRBD2. The CDR3 sequence is 16 residues long. Losses at the gene ends were 3 bases for V and 5 bases for J; bases not matched to a gene: 6. Germline assignment: CDR1 MDHEN and CDR2 SYDVKM.

This clone appeared a single time. This chain links TRBV19 with TRBJ2-2, with D maybe TRBD1 (6 bases). This CDR3 is built from 14 residues. Between the trimmed V and J ends, which lost 8 bases and 5 bases, there was a span of 15 bases. The germline V gene encodes CDR1 LNHDA and CDR2 SQIVND (reference sequence). CDR3 coding DNA: TGTGCCAGTTCCAAGTTGGGGGCTACCGGGGAGCTGTTTTTT. Its protein is CASSKLGATGELFF. The whole variable domain, remainder taken from reference TRBV19 and TRBJ2-2, is DGGITQSPKYLFRKEGQNVTLSCEQNLNHDAMYWYRQDPGQGLRLIYYSQIVNDFQKGDIAEGYSVSREKKESFPLTVTSAQKNPTAFYLCASSKLGATGELFFGEGSRLTVL.

The CDR3 is CASSQEGARVSGYTF. The CDR3, as DNA: TGCGCCAGCAGCCAAGAGGGCGCCAGGGTGAGTGGCTACACCTTC. The V gene is TRBV4-1, the J gene TRBJ1-2; weak D call: TRBD1 (5 bases). Germline V gene data show CDR1 as MGHRA and CDR2 as YSYEKL. V was shortened by 0 bases and J by 7 bases, with 15 bases between the two germline ends. The CDR3 length is 15 residues.

The chain carries TRBV19 and TRBJ2-1; maybe TRBD1 (6 bases). Germline loops: CDR1 LNHDA, CDR2 SQIVND (reference sequence). The CDR3 loop spans 12 amino acids. The V gene lost 6 bases and the J gene lost 6 bases, with 9 bases spanning the gap. The CDR3 spells CASRQGGNEQFF. The DNA of the CDR3 is TGTGCCAGTAGGCAAGGGGGCAATGAGCAGTTCTTC.

The chain links TRBV28 to TRBJ1-2; D gene uncertain. CDR3 length: 10 residues. Germline V lookup: CDR1 MDHEN, CDR2 SYDVKM. V shed 5 bases and J shed 8 bases, with 6 bases lying between them. The CDR3 is CASSHQGYTF. The DNA of the CDR3 is TGTGCCAGCAGTCATCAAGGCTACACCTTC.

This clone was seen only a few times. The V gene is TRBV29-1, the J gene TRBJ1-2; D gene uncertain. CDR1 and CDR2 from the germline V gene are SQVTM and ANQGSEA. CDR3 length: 15 amino acids. Between the trimmed V and J ends, which lost 5 bases and 1 base, there was a span of 17 bases. The CDR3 region is CSVPWETTDNYGYTF. The CDR3 region has the DNA TGCAGCGTTCCCTGGGAGACAACCGATAACTATGGCTACACCTTC.

The chain is built from TRBV6-1 and TRBJ2-5, with D perhaps TRBD2 (6 bases). The J call may be mistaken, given a closer DNA end match to TRBJ2-7. CDR3 length: 18 amino acids. Germline V gene lookup returns CDR1 MNHNS and CDR2 SASEGT. The CDR3 protein is CASSEFLGGEYGSYEQYF. In nucleotides, the CDR3 is TGTGCCAGCAGTGAATTCTTAGGAGGGGAATACGGCTCCTACGAGCAGTACTTC.

Only a few counts were recorded for this clone. The V gene is TRBV2, the J gene TRBJ1-1; 7 bases agree with TRBD1. Germline CDR1 is SNHLY and CDR2 is FYNNEI. The CDR3 covers 15 residues. With 4 bases clipped from V and 1 base from J, the junction kept 6 bases outside the gene matches. DNA of the CDR3: TGTGCCAGCAGTGCCGATGAGGGGGCGAACACTGAAGCTTTCTTT. Protein: CASSADEGANTEAFF.

V and J are TRBV30 and TRBJ2-5; 8 positions match TRBD1. This CDR3 is 15 amino acids long. The germline V gene encodes CDR1 GTSNPN and CDR2 SVGIG (reference sequence). With 8 bases clipped from V and 5 bases from J, the junction kept 16 bases outside the gene matches. The chain's CDR3 is CAGTTGTGYGETQYF. As DNA, the CDR3 is TGTGCCGGGACAACCGGGACAGGCTATGGGGAGACCCAGTACTTC.

The chain uses TRBV2 and TRBJ2-2, with a weak D call TRBD1 (5 bases). The V gene's germline CDR1 is SNHLY and CDR2 FYNNEI. CDR3 length: 13 residues. Trimming cost V 4 bases and J 7 bases, with 10 bases left between them. The CDR3 is CASSVRGIGELFF. The DNA of the CDR3 is TGTGCCAGCAGTGTTAGGGGCATCGGGGAGCTGTTTTTT.

The J gene is TRBJ2-7, the V gene TRBV7-6; D possibly corresponds to TRBD1 (5 bases). This CDR3 contains 13 residues. V was cut by 5 bases and J by 5 bases, with 13 bases left in between. Germline values: CDR1 SGHVS, CDR2 FNYEAQ. CDR3 sequence reads: CASSARGGNEQYF. The CDR3 region has the DNA TGTGCCAGCAGCGCAAGGGGTGGAAACGAGCAGTACTTC.

Ten or more counts support this clone. CDR3 amino acids: CASSRRAGTDTQYF. The CDR3 coding sequence is TGCGCCAGCAGCCGTCGTGCAGGCACAGATACGCAGTATTTT. The chain couples TRBV4-1 to TRBJ2-3; no definite D call. CDR1 is MGHRA, CDR2 YSYEKL, per germline. The CDR3 is 14 amino acids. V shed 4 bases and J shed 1 base, with 9 bases lying between them.